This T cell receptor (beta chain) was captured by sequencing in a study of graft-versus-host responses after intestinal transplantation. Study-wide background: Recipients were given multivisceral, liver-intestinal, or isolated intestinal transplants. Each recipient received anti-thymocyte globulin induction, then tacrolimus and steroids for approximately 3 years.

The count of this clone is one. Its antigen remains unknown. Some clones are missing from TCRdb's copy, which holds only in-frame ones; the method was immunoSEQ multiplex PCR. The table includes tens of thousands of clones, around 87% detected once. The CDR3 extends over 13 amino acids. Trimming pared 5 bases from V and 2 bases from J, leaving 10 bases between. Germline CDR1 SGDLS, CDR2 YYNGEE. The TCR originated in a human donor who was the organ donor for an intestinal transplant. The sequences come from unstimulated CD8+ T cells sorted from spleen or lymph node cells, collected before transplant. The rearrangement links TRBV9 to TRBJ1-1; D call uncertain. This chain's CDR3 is CASRGGVNTEAFF. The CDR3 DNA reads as TGTGCCAGCAGAGGAGGTGTAAACACTGAAGCTTTCTTT.